Below, 25 T cell receptor beta chains from the same sample are listed, as sequenced in a study of CD8+CD57+ T cells in acquired aplastic anemia. Previously, flow cytometry had revealed CD8+CD57+ cell expansion in the patients chosen for sequencing. The template for TCR beta VDJ and CDR3 sequence profiling was genomic DNA. MiXCR, applied by TCRdb to the reads, yields one record per CDR3 protein. This sample has 180,000 or so distinct CDR3 sequences, with roughly three fifths found just once. Sequenced: sorted CD4+, CD8+, or CD8+CD57+ T cells (not recorded which) from PBMCs. These receptors originate from a human donor with aplastic anemia.

The chain couples TRBV2 to TRBJ1-2; D possibly corresponds to TRBD1 (5 bases). Trimming removed 4 bases at V and 3 bases at J, with 9 bases between. CDR1 SNHLY and CDR2 FYNNEI come from the germline V gene. The CDR3 covers 13 residues. CDR3 bases: TGTGCCAGCAGTGTGAGGGACTACTATGGCTACACCTTC. Translated, it gives CASSVRDYYGYTF.

The sample holds many counts of this clonotype. This chain uses TRBV25-1 with TRBJ1-3, with no clear D. CDR3 length: 13 amino acids. Germline lookup yields CDR1 MGHDK and CDR2 SYGVNS. Trimming removed 4 bases from V and 4 bases from J, with 8 bases in between. The CDR3 sequence is CASSGLTGNTIYF. The CDR3 region has the DNA TGTGCCAGCAGTGGGCTCACGGGAAACACCATATATTTT.

The V and J genes are TRBV2 and TRBJ2-5; 15 bases match TRBD2. The CDR3 contains 17 residues. CDR1 is SNHLY and CDR2 is FYNNEI in the germline V gene. J lost 0 bases, V lost 4 bases, and 3 bases had no gene match. CDR3 coding DNA: TGTGCCAGCAGTGGGGGGACTAGCGGGGGGTACCAAGAGACCCAGTACTTC. Amino acid sequence: CASSGGTSGGYQETQYF.

In the case of this clonotype: A much larger clonotype is one base distant, so this may be a read error. DNA for the CDR3: TGTGCCAGCAGTTACTCGGCCTCCGTGGGCTCCTACAGTGAGCAGTTCTTC. Translating gives CASSYSASVGSYSEQFF. The rearrangement joins TRBV6-6 to TRBJ2-1; D unresolved. This CDR3 has 17 amino acids. Germline V gene sequence: CDR1 MNHNY, CDR2 SVGAGI (reference sequence).

The chain recombines TRBV15 with TRBJ2-7; D is unresolved. The germline CDR1 and CDR2 sequences are LNHNV and YYDKDF (reference sequence). The length of the CDR3 is 14 residues. V lost 2 bases, J lost 0 bases, and 8 bases lay in between. CDR3 protein: CATSRPAVSYEQYF. Written as DNA, the CDR3 is TGTGCCACCAGCAGACCCGCGGTCTCCTACGAGCAGTACTTC.

This clonotype was observed many times. This chain joins TRBV6-1 and TRBJ1-5, with D hard to call. Germline V gene sequence: CDR1 MNHNS, CDR2 SASEGT. This CDR3 has 16 amino acids. Between the trimmed V and J ends, which lost 1 base and 0 bases, there was a span of 10 bases. For the CDR3, the DNA is TGTGCCAGCAGTGAAGGAGACTTTTATAGCAATCAGCCCCAGCATTTT. It encodes CASSEGDFYSNQPQHF.

The CDR3 DNA sequence: TGTGCCAGTAGCCCTAGGGAGGGCACCAATTCACCCCTCCACTTT. Its protein product is CASSPREGTNSPLHF. This chain connects TRBV19 to TRBJ1-6; D remains ambiguous. Germline CDR1 and CDR2: LNHDA and SQIVND (reference sequence). This CDR3 contains 15 residues. The V end was cut by 6 bases, the J end by 7 bases, with 16 bases between.

Concerning this clonotype itself: This sequence may be a read error, since a much larger clone differs from it by one base. The chain carries TRBV4-1 and TRBJ1-5; D not resolved. Germline V gene sequence: CDR1 MGHRA, CDR2 YSYEKL. The CDR3 totals 14 residues. CDR3 amino acids: CASGQVGSNQPQHF. CDR3 bases: TGCGCCAGCGGCCAAGTAGGGAGCAATCAGCCCCAGCATTTT.

CDR3 sequence (DNA): TGTGCCAGTAGTATATTTGGACAGGGGGCAGATACGCAGTATTTT. Its protein product is CASSIFGQGADTQYF. This chain connects TRBV19 to TRBJ2-3, with 10 positions matching TRBD1. V lost 2 bases, J lost 4 bases, and 3 bases stayed unmatched. Per germline, CDR1 LNHDA and CDR2 SQIVND (reference sequence). This CDR3 has 15 residues.

This sequence joins TRBV24-1 and TRBJ2-1, with D possibly called TRBD1 or TRBD2 (5 bases each). The CDR3 loop spans 13 amino acids. The V end lost 10 bases, the J end lost 3 bases, and 12 bases lay between the germline ends. Germline V gene sequence: CDR1 KGHDR, CDR2 SFDVKD. CDR3 bases: TGTGCCACGAGGGCAGGGAGCTACAATGAGCAGTTCTTC. The encoded protein is CATRAGSYNEQFF.

DNA of the CDR3: TGTGCCAGCAGCCCAGATGGGACAGGGAACTACGAGCAGTACTTC. Translation gives CASSPDGTGNYEQYF. The chain combines TRBV7-6 with TRBJ2-7; TRBD1 matches at 9 bases. J gave up 3 bases and V 5 bases, and 8 bases lay outside the gene matches. CDR1 is SGHVS and CDR2 is FNYEAQ in the germline V gene. The CDR3 has 15 amino acids.

The chain joins TRBV5-6 to TRBJ1-1; D not certain. V was cut by 6 bases and J by 1 base, with 16 bases left in between. Germline CDR1 and CDR2: SGHDT and YYEEEE. This CDR3 spans 15 amino acids. For the CDR3, the DNA is TGTGCCAGCACCCTCTGGGCCGGTGGGAACACTGAAGCTTTCTTT. It translates to CASTLWAGGNTEAFF. The complete variable domain, with remaining parts taken from reference TRBV5-6 and TRBJ1-1, reads DAGVTQSPTHLIKTRGQQVTLRCSPKSGHDTVSWYQQALGQGPQFIFQYYEEEERQRGNFPDRFSGHQFPNYSSELNVNALLLGDSALYLCASTLWAGGNTEAFFGQGTRLTVV.

The chain employs TRBV9 and TRBJ2-1; D remains ambiguous. V gave up 0 bases and J gave up 1 base, with 11 bases separating them. The CDR3 runs 16 residues. Germline V gives CDR1 SGDLS, CDR2 YYNGEE. In DNA, the CDR3 is TGTGCCAGCAGCGTAGCTGGTCGTCGGTCCTACAATGAGCAGTTCTTC. Encoded protein: CASSVAGRRSYNEQFF.

This clonotype was seen only a few times. This chain uses TRBV20-1 with TRBJ2-7; tentatively, D is TRBD2 (6 bases). V lost 7 bases and J lost 7, with 20 bases in between. This CDR3 has 13 residues. CDR1 is DFQATT and CDR2 is SNEGSKA in the germline V gene (reference sequence). This CDR3 reads CSGGNGPSGEQYF. The CDR3 DNA reads as TGCAGTGGCGGGAACGGGCCCAGCGGGGAGCAGTACTTC.

The chain is built from TRBV20-1 and TRBJ2-7; 9 nucleotides agree with TRBD1. Germline loops: CDR1 DFQATT, CDR2 SNEGSKA (reference sequence). This CDR3 has 17 amino acids. V lost 6 bases to trimming and J lost 1 base; unmatched junction nucleotides: 16. The CDR3 protein is CSAPGGGGQGLSYEQYF. Written as DNA, the CDR3 is TGCAGTGCCCCTGGGGGGGGGGGACAGGGTTTATCCTACGAGCAGTACTTC.

This clonotype was picked up one time. Germline is not matched at one junction end, which may reflect a read error. V is TRBV7-9 and J is TRBJ2-7; D is unresolved. Germline V gene lookup returns CDR1 SEHNR and CDR2 FQNEAQ (reference sequence). CDR3 length: 12 amino acids. CDR3 DNA: TGTGCCGGCAGATTTGGGGACTACGAGCAGTACTTC. Protein product: CAGRFGDYEQYF. Full variable domain (remainder filled in from reference TRBV7-9 and TRBJ2-7): DTGVSQNPRHKITKRGQNVTFRCDPISEHNRLYWYRQTLGQGPEFLTYFQNEAQLEKSRLLSDRFSAERPKGSFSTLEIQRTEQGDSAMYLCAGRFGDYEQYFGPGTRLTVT.

The chain employs TRBV10-3 and TRBJ1-2, with 8 bases aligning to TRBD1. This CDR3 is 14 amino acids long. Germline V gene data show CDR1 as ENHRY and CDR2 as SYGVKD. V was clipped by 2 bases and J by 4 bases; unmatched bases: 3. CDR3 sequence: CAISEGTGPYGYTF. The CDR3 nucleotides read TGTGCCATCAGTGAGGGGACAGGACCCTATGGCTACACCTTC.

This chain connects TRBV11-2 to TRBJ2-3, with 8 bases identical to TRBD1. J gave up 7 bases and V 5 bases, and 11 bases lay outside the gene matches. Germline V gene data show CDR1 as SGHAT and CDR2 as FQNNGV. CDR3 length: 15 residues. This CDR3 reads CASSGDGQGINTQYF. The CDR3 coding sequence is TGTGCCAGCAGCGGCGACGGACAGGGCATAAATACGCAGTATTTT.

This clonotype has ten or more counts. V and J are TRBV19 and TRBJ2-1, with 9 bases lining up with TRBD1. CDR3 length: 13 amino acids. The ends lost 2 bases at V and 9 bases at J; junction bases unmatched: 2. Germline-derived CDR1 and CDR2 are LNHDA and SQIVND (reference sequence). The DNA of the CDR3 is TGTGCCAGTAGTATAACAGGGGGCGCTGAGCAGTTCTTC. Translated: CASSITGGAEQFF.

This clonotype was counted a single time. Germline is not matched at one junction end, which may reflect a read error. The J gene is TRBJ2-7, the V gene TRBV20-1; perhaps TRBD1 as D (6 bases). Germline V gives CDR1 DFQATT, CDR2 SNEGSKA (reference sequence). The CDR3 is made up of 14 amino acids. CDR3 DNA: TGCGGTGCTAGAGATCGCGGCAGGGGCTACGAGCAGTACTTC. It codes for CGARDRGRGYEQYF.

The chain recombines TRBV15 with TRBJ2-3, with 11 bases aligning to TRBD2. After removal of 2 bases from V and 5 bases from J, the junction contained 6 bases not matched to a gene. This CDR3 comprises 16 residues. Germline V gene sequence: CDR1 LNHNV, CDR2 YYDKDF (reference sequence). The DNA for the CDR3 is TGTGCCACCAGCAGACTTACTAGCGGGAGAGAAGATACGCAGTATTTT. Translated, it gives CATSRLTSGREDTQYF.

This clonotype was seen only a few times. The chain links TRBV7-9 to TRBJ2-7, with 9 bases that match TRBD1. CDR1 SEHNR and CDR2 FQNEAQ come from the germline V gene (reference sequence). V was pared by 5 bases and J by 7 bases, with 18 bases of the junction left unmatched. This CDR3 spans 17 amino acids. CDR3 sequence: CASSGPPRDRAGNEQYF. CDR3 DNA sequence: TGTGCCAGCAGCGGACCTCCCCGGGACAGGGCTGGGAATGAGCAGTACTTC.

This sequence joins TRBV24-1 and TRBJ1-1, with 7 bases that match TRBD1. Germline V CDR1 and CDR2: KGHDR, SFDVKD. J was trimmed by 10 bases and V by 4 bases; bases with no gene match: 11. This CDR3 contains 14 residues. CDR3 loop: CATSDGQVGRGAFF. The CDR3 region has the DNA TGTGCCACCAGTGACGGACAGGTGGGGAGGGGAGCTTTCTTT.

V gene TRBV2 combines with J gene TRBJ2-2, with a weak D call TRBD2 (5 bases). Per the germline V gene, CDR1 is SNHLY and CDR2 is FYNNEI. This CDR3 has 13 amino acids. Trimming removed 6 bases at V and 6 bases at J, with 11 bases between. In nucleotides, the CDR3 is TGTGCCAGCAGCGTACAGAGGGCCGGGGAGCTGTTTTTT. Translating it yields CASSVQRAGELFF.

This chain uses TRBV7-9 with TRBJ2-5; 8 nucleotides agree with TRBD2. The germline V gene has CDR1 SEHNR and CDR2 FQNEAQ (reference sequence). The CDR3 loop spans 13 amino acids. Trimming removed 3 bases from V and 5 bases from J; junction bases left unmatched: 2. The CDR3 bases are TGTGCCAGCAGCTTCATAGCGGGGGAGACCCAGTACTTC. Translating gives CASSFIAGETQYF. The full variable domain, completed using reference TRBV7-9 and TRBJ2-5, is DTGVSQNPRHKITKRGQNVTFRCDPISEHNRLYWYRQTLGQGPEFLTYFQNEAQLEKSRLLSDRFSAERPKGSFSTLEIQRTEQGDSAMYLCASSFIAGETQYFGPGTRLLVL.